Presented here are 24 T cell receptor beta chains from one specimen sequenced in a study of tumor-infiltrating lymphocytes in primary liver carcinoma. Extraction also yielded germline DNA, while blood RNA was obtained from unsorted whole blood. A constant-region primer primed TCR beta cDNA synthesis from roughly 520 ng of total RNA. Generation of the TCR beta libraries relied on three nested multiplex PCR rounds using slightly modified ARM-PCR. TRBV1-TRBV30 forward and Cbeta reverse primers drove the first two roughly 10-cycle rounds. TCRdb used MiXCR to reprocess the multiplex PCR reads, holding one entry per CDR3 protein. The data show about 320,000 distinct CDR3 sequences, with roughly 60% seen just once and about 9.4% held by the top ten. Sample: peripheral blood. The receptor set was obtained from a man aged 35-49 years with primary liver carcinoma and hepatitis B virus infection.

With regard to this clonotype: A much bigger clone sits one base away, suggesting this may be a read error. The chain has TRBV4-1 and TRBJ2-3, with a weak D call TRBD2 (5 bases). This CDR3 has 17 residues. Germline-derived CDR1 and CDR2 are MGHRA and YSYEKL. The CDR3 nucleotides are TGCGCCAGCAGACAAGAGGTCTCAGGACTCGGCACAGATACGCAGTATTTT. It encodes CASRQEVSGLGTDTQYF.

On this clonotype itself: A single base separates this from a much larger clone, so it may be a read error. The missing conserved phenylalanine or tryptophan at the end of this CDR3 makes a read error likely. The chain carries TRBV4-2 and TRBJ2-7, with a weak D call TRBD1 (6 bases). CDR3 length: 15 residues. V was cut by 1 base and J by 5 bases, with 15 bases left in between. Per germline, CDR1 LGHNA and CDR2 YNFKEQ. CDR3 sequence reads: CASSQGLGRGDEQYL. CDR3 in DNA: TGTGCCAGCAGCCAAGGGTTGGGCAGGGGCGACGAGCAGTACTTA.

Details on this clonotype: This may stem from a read error, because a much larger clone lies one nucleotide away. The chain links TRBV29-1 to TRBJ2-3, with 9 bases identical to TRBD2. The length of the CDR3 is 14 residues. CDR1 SQVTM and CDR2 ANQGSEA come from the germline V gene. V shed 7 bases, J shed 10 bases, and the junction held 15 bases outside the gene matches. The CDR3 sequence: CSALPAGGADAQYF. The CDR3 DNA is TGCAGCGCCCTGCCAGCGGGGGGAGCGGATGCGCAGTATTTT.

As to this clonotype: One base away lies a much larger clone, so this may be a sequencing read error. V is TRBV7-8 and J is TRBJ1-1; D is ambiguous. The V end lost 0 bases, the J end lost 12 bases, and 11 bases lay between the germline ends. Germline values: CDR1 SGHVS, CDR2 FQNEAQ. This CDR3 comprises 12 residues. Here the CDR3 reads CASSLAGFEPFF. The DNA for the CDR3 is TGTGCCAGCAGCTTAGCGGGATTCGAACCTTTCTTT.

This clonotype was counted ten times or more. The CDR3 DNA follows: TGCGCCAGCAGCCAAGATGTAAACTTCTACAATGAGCAGTTCTTC. It specifies CASSQDVNFYNEQFF. This chain joins TRBV4-3 and TRBJ2-1; no firm D call. Trimming pared 0 bases from V and 3 bases from J, leaving 9 bases between. Germline CDR1 reads LGHNA; CDR2 reads YSLEER. The CDR3 totals 15 residues.

With regard to this clonotype: It may be a read error: a sequence one base away is much more abundant. The V and J genes are TRBV6-1 and TRBJ2-1; 8 bases match TRBD1. V gave up 9 bases and J gave up 15 bases; unmatched junction bases: 13. CDR3 length: 12 amino acids. Germline CDR1 and CDR2: MNHNS and SASEGT. CDR3 in amino acids: CARSQQDRVAFF. CDR3 DNA: TGTGCCAGGAGTCAACAGGACAGGGTTGCGTTCTTC.

Note on this clonotype: One end of the junction is discordant with germline, which a read error may explain. V gene TRBV6-1 combines with J gene TRBJ2-5; 8 positions match TRBD2. The CDR3 runs to 16 residues. From germline, CDR1 is MNHNS and CDR2 SASEGT. CDR3 region: CAGSYNPRGEAVTQYF. As DNA, the CDR3 is TGTGCCGGCAGCTACAACCCGCGGGGGGAGGCAGTGACCCAGTACTTC.

To note about this clonotype: Possible read error: a much larger clone is one base away. The chain has TRBV11-2 and TRBJ2-1; D remains ambiguous. The CDR3 has 12 residues. Germline V gives CDR1 SGHAT, CDR2 FQNNGV. Between the trimmed V and J ends, which lost 3 bases and 6 bases, there was a span of 6 bases. The CDR3 nucleotides read TGTGCCAGCAGCTTTGAAGTCAATGAGCAGTTCTTC. It specifies CASSFEVNEQFF.

This clonotype was recorded many times. The chain couples TRBV11-2 to TRBJ2-7, with D maybe TRBD2 (6 bases). V shed 1 base and J shed 4 bases, with 14 bases lying between them. The CDR3 extends over 15 amino acids. The V gene's germline CDR1 is SGHAT and CDR2 FQNNGV. The CDR3 DNA reads as TGTGCCAGCAGCTTAGTCCGGCTAGCGACATACGAGCAGTACTTC. This translates into CASSLVRLATYEQYF.

In the case of this clonotype: This may be a read error: a much more frequent sequence differs by one nucleotide. The chain recombines TRBV10-3 with TRBJ2-3, with 10 bases that match TRBD2. The germline gives CDR1 ENHRY, CDR2 SYGVKD. Trimming took 4 bases from V and 0 from J; bases not matched to a gene: 7. The CDR3 spans 17 residues. CDR3 sequence reads: CAISGSGLASSTDTQYF. CDR3 coding DNA: TGTGCCATCAGTGGGTCGGGACTAGCGTCTAGCACAGATACGCAGTATTTT.

V is TRBV5-6 and J is TRBJ2-2; the D is unclear. Germline assignment: CDR1 SGHDT and CDR2 YYEEEE. The CDR3 contains 16 residues. The germline V and J ends were trimmed by 0 bases and 0 bases, with 9 bases remaining between them. CDR3: CASSLDTVTNTGELFF. The CDR3 DNA sequence: TGTGCCAGCAGCTTGGACACAGTCACGAACACCGGGGAGCTGTTTTTT.

Details on this clonotype: An end of the junction does not agree with germline; a read error may underlie this. J is TRBJ2-7 and V is TRBV12-3 or TRBV12-4; 10 nucleotides align to TRBD2. The CDR3 loop spans 14 amino acids. The CDR3 bases are TGTGCCAACAGTATACGGACTAGCGGCTACGAGCAGTACTTC. Translating it yields CANSIRTSGYEQYF.

A note on this clonotype: A much larger clonotype is one base distant, so this may be a read error. The chain uses TRBV4-1 and TRBJ2-1; the D gene is possibly TRBD1 (6 bases). CDR3 length equals 16 residues. Germline assignment: CDR1 MGHRA and CDR2 YSYEKL. CDR3 nucleotide sequence: TGCGCCAACAGCCCGGCCGGGACAAAAACCTACAATGAGCAGTTCTTC. It yields the protein CANSPAGTKTYNEQFF.

The table lists this clonotype with many counts. J is TRBJ2-7 and V is TRBV6-5, with 10 nucleotides matching TRBD1. CDR3 length: 14 amino acids. CDR1 is MNHEY and CDR2 is SVGAGI in the germline V gene. V shed 4 bases and J 7 bases; nucleotides not matched to a gene: 7. DNA of the CDR3: TGTGCCAGCAGTTCCCCGGGACAGGGGAATGAGCAGTACTTC. This encodes CASSSPGQGNEQYF.

V gene TRBV6-2 or TRBV6-3 combines with J gene TRBJ1-6; D unclear. The CDR3 runs to 14 residues. V was pared by 7 bases and J by 9 bases, with 16 bases between. The germline V gene encodes CDR1 MNHEY and CDR2 SVGEGT. The DNA for the CDR3 is TGTGCCAGCACCATCCGGGTTTCTATTTCACCCCTCCACTTT. Protein product: CASTIRVSISPLHF.

Notes on this clonotype: The junction departs from germline at one end; a sequencing error may be responsible. This chain links TRBV5-6 with TRBJ1-2; no clear D. In germline, CDR1 is SGHDT, CDR2 YYEEEE. The CDR3 extends over 12 amino acids. This CDR3 is CANSLLEGGYTF. For the CDR3, the DNA is TGTGCCAACAGCTTGCTGGAGGGTGGCTACACCTTC.

Ten or more counts support this clonotype. This chain uses TRBV29-1 with TRBJ2-3; TRBD1 agrees at 8 bases. The V and J ends lost 6 bases and 5 bases, in that order; junction bases with no gene match: 13. Looked up from germline, CDR1 is SQVTM and CDR2 is ANQGSEA. The CDR3 length is 15 residues. The CDR3 nucleotides read TGCAGCGTCGCCCAGGGGGCGGCAAGGGAAGATACGCAGTATTTT. This sequence encodes CSVAQGAAREDTQYF.

This clonotype was observed at least ten times. CDR3 sequence (DNA): TGCGCCAGCAGCCAAGACCCCCTAGCGGGAGGAGGGAATGAGCAGTTCTTC. Translated, it gives CASSQDPLAGGGNEQFF. V is TRBV4-1 and J is TRBJ2-1, with 11 bases that match TRBD2. The CDR3 covers 17 residues. The ends lost 0 bases at V and 7 bases at J; junction bases unmatched: 8. Per the germline V gene, CDR1 is MGHRA and CDR2 is YSYEKL.

The V gene is TRBV6-5, the J gene TRBJ2-3; 12 bases map to TRBD1. This CDR3 has 14 residues. Trimming removed 4 bases from V and 10 bases from J; junction bases left unmatched: 6. The germline CDR1 and CDR2 sequences are MNHEY and SVGAGI. As DNA, the CDR3 is TGTGCCAGCAGTTCGGGACAGGGGGCTAATGCGCAGTATTTT. Translating it yields CASSSGQGANAQYF.

This clonotype turned up a few times. The rearrangement links TRBV5-6 to TRBJ1-1; D call uncertain. Germline values: CDR1 SGHDT, CDR2 YYEEEE. This CDR3 has 13 residues. The ends were cut back, 1 base at V and 7 bases at J, with 11 bases in the middle. CDR3 coding DNA: TGTGCCAGCAGCTTGAGGGCCGGCGGTGAAGCTTTCTTT. Its translation is CASSLRAGGEAFF. The full variable domain, in which reference TRBV5-6 and TRBJ1-1 provide the parts outside the CDR3, is DAGVTQSPTHLIKTRGQQVTLRCSPKSGHDTVSWYQQALGQGPQFIFQYYEEEERQRGNFPDRFSGHQFPNYSSELNVNALLLGDSALYLCASSLRAGGEAFFGQGTRLTVV.

A word on this clonotype: It may be a read error: a sequence one base away is much more abundant. In nucleotides, the CDR3 is TGTGCCTGCGGACTAGCGGGAAATGAGCAGTTCTTC. This codes for CACGLAGNEQFF. This chain uses TRBV6-2 or TRBV6-3 with TRBJ2-1; 12 bases fit TRBD2. The CDR3 runs to 12 residues. CDR1 is MNHEY and CDR2 is SVGEGT in the germline V gene. V lost 11 bases, J lost 7 bases, and 3 bases stayed unmatched.

A remark on this clonotype: This may be a read error, as it is one base from a much larger clone. The rearrangement uses TRBV11-2 and TRBJ2-3; D remains ambiguous. Germline V lookup: CDR1 SGHAT, CDR2 FQNNGV. The CDR3 totals 13 residues. Trimming took off 7 bases at V and 2 bases at J, with 10 bases between the two ends. CDR3 nucleotide sequence: TGTGCCAGCAACTTCCTATCCACAGATACGCAGTATTTT. This encodes CASNFLSTDTQYF.

This clonotype was seen at least ten times. The CDR3 reads CASRRTGDGANVLTF. The CDR3 DNA reads TGTGCCAGCAGACGGACAGGGGATGGGGCCAACGTCCTGACTTTC. The chain employs TRBV12-3 or TRBV12-4 and TRBJ2-6; 9 bases are shared with TRBD1. The CDR3 length is 15 residues. The V gene end was trimmed by 6 bases and the J gene end by 3 bases; junction bases not matched to a gene: 3.

The V gene is TRBV7-8, the J gene TRBJ1-5, with a tentative D call TRBD1 (6 bases). The CDR3 runs to 15 residues. The V end lost 1 base, the J end lost 4 bases, and 11 bases lay between the germline ends. Germline-derived CDR1 and CDR2 are SGHVS and FQNEAQ. CDR3 sequence (DNA): TGTGCCAGCAGCTTAGATCCCCAGGGGAATCAGCCCCAGCATTTT. Its translation: CASSLDPQGNQPQHF.